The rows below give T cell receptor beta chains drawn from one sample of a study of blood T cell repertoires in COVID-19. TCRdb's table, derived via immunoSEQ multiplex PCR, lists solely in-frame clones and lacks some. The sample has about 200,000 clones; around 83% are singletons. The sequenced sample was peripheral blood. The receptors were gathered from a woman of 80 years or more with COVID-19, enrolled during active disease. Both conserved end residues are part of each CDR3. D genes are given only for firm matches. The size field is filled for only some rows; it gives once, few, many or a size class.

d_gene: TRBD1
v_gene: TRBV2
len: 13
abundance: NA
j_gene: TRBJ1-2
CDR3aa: CASSDGQGYGYTF
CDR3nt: TGTGCCAGCAGTGACGGACAGGGCTATGGCTACACCTTC

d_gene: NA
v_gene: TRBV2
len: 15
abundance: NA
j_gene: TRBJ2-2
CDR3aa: CASREGLPSSGELFF
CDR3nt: TGTGCCAGCAGGGAAGGACTCCCCTCGTCCGGGGAGCTGTTTTTT

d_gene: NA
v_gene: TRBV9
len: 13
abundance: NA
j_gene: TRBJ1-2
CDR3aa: CASSPGGARGYTF
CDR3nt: TGTGCCAGCAGCCCGGGGGGTGCTCGGGGCTACACCTTC

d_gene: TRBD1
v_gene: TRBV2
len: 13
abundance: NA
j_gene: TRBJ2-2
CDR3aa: CASTGTGVGELFF
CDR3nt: TGTGCCAGCACCGGGACAGGGGTCGGGGAGCTGTTTTTT

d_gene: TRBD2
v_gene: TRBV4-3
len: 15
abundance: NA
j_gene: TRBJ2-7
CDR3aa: CASSLSSGKGYEQYF
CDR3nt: TGCGCCAGCAGTCTTTCTAGCGGGAAGGGGTACGAGCAGTACTTC

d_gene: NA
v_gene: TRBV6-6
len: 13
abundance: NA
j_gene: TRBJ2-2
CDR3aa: CASREQDSGELFF
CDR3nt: TGTGCCAGCAGAGAGCAGGATTCCGGGGAGCTGTTTTTT

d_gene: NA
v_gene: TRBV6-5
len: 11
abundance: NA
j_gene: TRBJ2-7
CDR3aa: CASVVAHEQYF
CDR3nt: TGTGCCAGCGTGGTAGCGCACGAGCAGTACTTC

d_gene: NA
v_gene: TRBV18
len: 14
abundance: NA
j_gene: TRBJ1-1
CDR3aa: CASSPETGGHEAFF
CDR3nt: TGTGCCAGCTCACCGGAGACAGGCGGACATGAAGCTTTCTTT

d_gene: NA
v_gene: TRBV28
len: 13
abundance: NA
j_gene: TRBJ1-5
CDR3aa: CASTTRSNQPQHF
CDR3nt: TGTGCCAGCACGACAAGAAGCAATCAGCCCCAGCATTTT

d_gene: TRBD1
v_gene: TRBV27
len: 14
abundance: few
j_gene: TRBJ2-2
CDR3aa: CASSFWDSPGELFF
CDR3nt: TGTGCCAGCAGTTTCTGGGACAGCCCCGGGGAGCTGTTTTTT

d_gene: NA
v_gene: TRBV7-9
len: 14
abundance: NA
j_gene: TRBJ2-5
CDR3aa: CASSLAGGKETQYF
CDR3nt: TGTGCCAGCAGCTTAGCGGGGGGTAAAGAGACCCAGTACTTC

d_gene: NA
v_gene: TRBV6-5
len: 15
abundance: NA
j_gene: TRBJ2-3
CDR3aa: CASSYRVRGGDTQYF
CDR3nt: TGTGCCAGCAGTTACCGGGTCCGGGGAGGAGATACGCAGTATTTT

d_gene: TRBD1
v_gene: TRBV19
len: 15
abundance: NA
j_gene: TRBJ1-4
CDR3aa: CASLLHGTGSGKLFF
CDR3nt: TGTGCCAGTCTTCTTCACGGGACAGGGAGTGGAAAACTGTTTTTT

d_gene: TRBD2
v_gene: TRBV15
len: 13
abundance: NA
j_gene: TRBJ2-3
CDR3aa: CATSRGLAGTQYF
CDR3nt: TGTGCCACCAGCAGAGGACTAGCGGGAACGCAGTATTTT

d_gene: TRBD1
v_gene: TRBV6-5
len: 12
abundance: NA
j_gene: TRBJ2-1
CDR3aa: CASSTGGRGQFF
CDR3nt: TGTGCCAGCAGTACAGGGGGCAGAGGGCAGTTCTTC

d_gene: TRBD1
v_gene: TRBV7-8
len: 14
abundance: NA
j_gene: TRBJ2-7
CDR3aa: CASSLGTGAYEQYF
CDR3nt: TGTGCCAGCAGCTTAGGGACAGGGGCCTACGAGCAGTACTTC

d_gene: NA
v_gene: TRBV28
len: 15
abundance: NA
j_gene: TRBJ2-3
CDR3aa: CASSLLGAAPDTQYF
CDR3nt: TGTGCCAGCAGTTTATTAGGGGCAGCCCCAGATACGCAGTATTTT

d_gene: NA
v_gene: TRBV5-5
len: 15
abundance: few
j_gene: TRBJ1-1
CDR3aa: CASSLGGARRTEAFF
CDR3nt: TGTGCCAGCAGTCTAGGAGGGGCCCGGAGGACTGAAGCTTTCTTT

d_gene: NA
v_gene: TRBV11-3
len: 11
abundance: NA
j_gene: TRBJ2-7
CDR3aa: CASSFTYEQYF
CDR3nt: TGTGCCAGCAGCTTTACCTACGAGCAGTACTTC

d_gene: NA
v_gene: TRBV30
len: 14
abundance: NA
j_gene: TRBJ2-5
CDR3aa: CACYKPGLQETQYF
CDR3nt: TGTGCCTGTTATAAACCGGGACTGCAAGAGACCCAGTACTTC

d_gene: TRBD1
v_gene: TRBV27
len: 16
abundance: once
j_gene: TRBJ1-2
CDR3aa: CASSLSTDRAGYGYTF
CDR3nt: TGTGCCAGCAGTTTATCGACCGACAGGGCAGGATATGGCTACACCTTC

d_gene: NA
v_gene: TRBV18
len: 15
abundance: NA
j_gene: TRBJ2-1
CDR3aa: CASSPQEGSYNEQFF
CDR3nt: TGTGCCAGCTCACCACAGGAGGGTTCCTACAATGAGCAGTTCTTC

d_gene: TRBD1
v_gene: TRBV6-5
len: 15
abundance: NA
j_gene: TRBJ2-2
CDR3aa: CASTGQGGVTGELFF
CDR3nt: TGTGCCAGCACTGGACAGGGTGGAGTCACCGGGGAGCTGTTTTTT

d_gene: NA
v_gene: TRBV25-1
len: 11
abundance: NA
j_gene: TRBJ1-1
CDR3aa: CASRVNTEAFF
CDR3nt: TGTGCCAGCCGAGTGAACACTGAAGCTTTCTTT

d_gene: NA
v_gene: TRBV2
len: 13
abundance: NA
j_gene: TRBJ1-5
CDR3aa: CASTGQLNQPQHF
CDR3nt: TGTGCCAGCACTGGACAGCTTAATCAGCCCCAGCATTTT

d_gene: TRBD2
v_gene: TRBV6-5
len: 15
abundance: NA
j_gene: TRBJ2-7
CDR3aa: CASSSPSGGSYEQYF
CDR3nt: TGTGCCAGCAGTTCCCCTAGCGGGGGCTCCTACGAGCAGTACTTC

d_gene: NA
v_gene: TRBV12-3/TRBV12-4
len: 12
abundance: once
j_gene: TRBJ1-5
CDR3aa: CASTYRDQPQHF
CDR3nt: TGTGCCAGCACCTACAGGGATCAGCCCCAGCATTTT

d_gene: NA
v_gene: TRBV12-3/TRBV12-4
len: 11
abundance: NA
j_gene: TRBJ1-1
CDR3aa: CASSLVREAFF
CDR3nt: TGTGCCAGCAGTTTAGTGAGGGAAGCTTTCTTT

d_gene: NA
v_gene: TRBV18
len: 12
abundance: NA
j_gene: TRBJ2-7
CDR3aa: CASSPAPYEQYF
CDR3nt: TGTGCCAGCTCACCGGCCCCCTACGAGCAGTACTTC

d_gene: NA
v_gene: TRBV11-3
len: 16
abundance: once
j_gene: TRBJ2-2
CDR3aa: CASSLVLSGAGGELFF
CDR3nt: TGTGCCAGCAGCTTAGTACTGTCAGGGGCCGGCGGGGAGCTGTTTTTT

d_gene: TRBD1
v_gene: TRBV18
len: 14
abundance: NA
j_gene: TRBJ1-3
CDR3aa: CASSPRTGKDTIYF
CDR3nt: TGTGCCAGCTCACCACGGACAGGGAAAGACACCATATATTTT

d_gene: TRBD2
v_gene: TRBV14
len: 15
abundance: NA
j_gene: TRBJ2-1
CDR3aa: CASSQGRTSINEQFF
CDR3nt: TGTGCCAGCAGCCAAGGGAGGACTAGCATCAATGAGCAGTTCTTC

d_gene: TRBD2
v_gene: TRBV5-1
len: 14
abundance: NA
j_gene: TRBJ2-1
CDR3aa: CASKGGGLENEQFF
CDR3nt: TGCGCCAGCAAGGGCGGGGGGTTAGAAAATGAGCAGTTCTTC

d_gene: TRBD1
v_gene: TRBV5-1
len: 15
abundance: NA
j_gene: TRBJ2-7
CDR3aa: CASSLALGQGAEQYF
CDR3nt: TGCGCCAGCAGCTTGGCCTTGGGACAGGGGGCCGAGCAGTACTTC

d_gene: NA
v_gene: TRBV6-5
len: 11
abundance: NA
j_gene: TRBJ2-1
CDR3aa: CASLMGREPFF
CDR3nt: TGTGCCAGTCTTATGGGCCGCGAACCGTTCTTC

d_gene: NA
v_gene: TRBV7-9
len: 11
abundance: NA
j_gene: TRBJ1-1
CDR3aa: CASSLGTEAFF
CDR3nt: TGTGCCAGCAGCTTGGGGACAGAAGCTTTCTTT

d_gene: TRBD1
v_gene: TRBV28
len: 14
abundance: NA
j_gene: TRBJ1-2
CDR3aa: CASSLTGGIGGYTF
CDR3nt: TGTGCCAGCTCCTTGACAGGGGGCATAGGGGGCTACACCTTC

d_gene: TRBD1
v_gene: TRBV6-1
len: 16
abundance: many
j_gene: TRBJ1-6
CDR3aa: CASSEESVQGGSPLHF
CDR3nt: TGTGCCAGCAGTGAAGAGTCCGTTCAGGGGGGTTCACCCCTCCACTTT

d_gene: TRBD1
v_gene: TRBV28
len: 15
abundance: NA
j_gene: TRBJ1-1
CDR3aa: CASSFLGTGRTEAFF
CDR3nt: TGTGCCAGCAGTTTTTTAGGGACAGGCCGCACTGAAGCTTTCTTT

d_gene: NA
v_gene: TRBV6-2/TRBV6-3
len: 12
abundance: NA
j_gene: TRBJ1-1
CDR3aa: CASSRGRTEAFF
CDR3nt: TGTGCCAGCAGTCGGGGTAGAACTGAAGCTTTCTTT

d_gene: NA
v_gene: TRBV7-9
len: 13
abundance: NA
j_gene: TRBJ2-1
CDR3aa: CASSPQGIGEQFF
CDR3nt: TGTGCCAGCAGCCCTCAGGGAATCGGTGAGCAGTTCTTC

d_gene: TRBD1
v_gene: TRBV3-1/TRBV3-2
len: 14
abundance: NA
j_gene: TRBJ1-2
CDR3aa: CASSPTRQGDGYTF
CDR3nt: TGTGCCAGCAGCCCCACCAGACAGGGGGATGGCTACACCTTC

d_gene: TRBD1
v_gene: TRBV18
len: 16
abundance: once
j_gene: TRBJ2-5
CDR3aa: CASSPYGTGPGETQYF
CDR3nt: TGTGCCAGCTCACCGTACGGGACAGGCCCTGGAGAGACCCAGTACTTC

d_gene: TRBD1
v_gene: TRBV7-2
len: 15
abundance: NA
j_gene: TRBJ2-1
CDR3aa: CASSTGQGSYNEQFF
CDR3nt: TGTGCCAGCAGCACCGGACAGGGGAGCTACAATGAGCAGTTCTTC

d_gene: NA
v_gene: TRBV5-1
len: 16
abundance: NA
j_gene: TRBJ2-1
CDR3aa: CASSLGGQIFYNEQFF
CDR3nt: TGCGCCAGCAGCTTGGGGGGGCAGATCTTTTACAATGAGCAGTTCTTC

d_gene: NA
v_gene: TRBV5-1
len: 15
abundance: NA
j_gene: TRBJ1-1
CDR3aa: CASSRDKVVATEAFF
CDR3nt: TGCGCCAGCAGCCGGGACAAGGTAGTGGCCACTGAAGCTTTCTTT

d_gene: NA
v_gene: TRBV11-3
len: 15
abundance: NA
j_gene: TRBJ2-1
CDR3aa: CASSLGLSSYNEQFF
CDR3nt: TGTGCCAGCAGCTTAGGACTAAGCTCCTACAATGAGCAGTTCTTC

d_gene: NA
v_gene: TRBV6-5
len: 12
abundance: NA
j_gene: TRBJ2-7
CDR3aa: CASSIGGGEQYF
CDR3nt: TGTGCCAGCAGCATCGGAGGAGGCGAGCAGTACTTC

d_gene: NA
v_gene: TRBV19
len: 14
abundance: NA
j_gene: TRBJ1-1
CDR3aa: CASSINGGRTEAFF
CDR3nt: TGTGCCAGTAGTATAAATGGGGGCAGGACTGAAGCTTTCTTT